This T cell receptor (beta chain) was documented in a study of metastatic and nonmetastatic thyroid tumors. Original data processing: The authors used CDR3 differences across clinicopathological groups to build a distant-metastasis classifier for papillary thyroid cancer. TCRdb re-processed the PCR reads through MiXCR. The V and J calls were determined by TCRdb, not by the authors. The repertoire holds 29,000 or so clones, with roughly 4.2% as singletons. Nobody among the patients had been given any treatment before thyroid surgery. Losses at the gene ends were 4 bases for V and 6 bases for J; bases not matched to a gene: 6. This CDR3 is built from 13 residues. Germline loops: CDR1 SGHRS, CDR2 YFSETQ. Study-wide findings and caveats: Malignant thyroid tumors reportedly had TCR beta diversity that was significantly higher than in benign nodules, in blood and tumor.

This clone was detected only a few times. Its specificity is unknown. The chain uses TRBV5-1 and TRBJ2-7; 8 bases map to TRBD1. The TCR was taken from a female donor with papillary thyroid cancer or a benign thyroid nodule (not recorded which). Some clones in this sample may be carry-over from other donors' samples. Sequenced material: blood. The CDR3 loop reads CASSRGQAFEQYF. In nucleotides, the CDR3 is TGCGCCAGCAGCAGGGGACAGGCCTTCGAGCAGTACTTC.